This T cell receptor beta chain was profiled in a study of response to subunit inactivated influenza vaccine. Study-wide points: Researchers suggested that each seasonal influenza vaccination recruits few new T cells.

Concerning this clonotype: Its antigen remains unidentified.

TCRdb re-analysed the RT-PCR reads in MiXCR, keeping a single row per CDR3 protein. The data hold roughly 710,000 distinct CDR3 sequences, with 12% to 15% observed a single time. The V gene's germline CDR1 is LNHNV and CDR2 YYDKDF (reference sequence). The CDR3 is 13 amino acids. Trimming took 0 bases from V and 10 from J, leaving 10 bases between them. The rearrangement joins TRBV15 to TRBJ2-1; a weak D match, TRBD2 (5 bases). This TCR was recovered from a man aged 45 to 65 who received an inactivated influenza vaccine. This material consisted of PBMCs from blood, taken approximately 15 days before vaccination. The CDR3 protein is CATSRDLLGEQFF. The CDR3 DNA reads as TGTGCCACCAGCAGAGATCTACTAGGAGAGCAGTTCTTC.